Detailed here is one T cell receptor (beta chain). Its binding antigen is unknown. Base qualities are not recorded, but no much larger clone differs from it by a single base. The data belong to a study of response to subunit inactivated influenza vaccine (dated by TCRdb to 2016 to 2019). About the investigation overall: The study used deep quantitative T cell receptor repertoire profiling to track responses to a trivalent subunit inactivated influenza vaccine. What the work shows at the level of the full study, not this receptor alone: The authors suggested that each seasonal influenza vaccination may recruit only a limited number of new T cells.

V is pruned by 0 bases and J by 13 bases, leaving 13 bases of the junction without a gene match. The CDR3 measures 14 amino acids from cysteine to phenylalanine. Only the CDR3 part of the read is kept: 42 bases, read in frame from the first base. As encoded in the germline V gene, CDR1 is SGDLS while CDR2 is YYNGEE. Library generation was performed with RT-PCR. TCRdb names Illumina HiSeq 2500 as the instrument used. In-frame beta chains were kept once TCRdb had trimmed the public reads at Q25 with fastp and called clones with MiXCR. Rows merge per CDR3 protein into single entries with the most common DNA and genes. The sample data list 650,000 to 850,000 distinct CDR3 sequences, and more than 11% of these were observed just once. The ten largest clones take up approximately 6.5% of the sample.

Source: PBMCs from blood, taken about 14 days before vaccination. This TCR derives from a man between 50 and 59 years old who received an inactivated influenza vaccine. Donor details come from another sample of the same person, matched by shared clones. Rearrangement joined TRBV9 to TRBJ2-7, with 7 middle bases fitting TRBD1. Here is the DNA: TGTGCCAGCAGCGTAGACCCCGGGACAGAGCATCCCTACTTC. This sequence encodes CASSVDPGTEHPYF.